The table lists the clone carrying this TCR beta chain with a count of one. PCR replicates performed on unsorted PBMC used approximately 300 ng DNA, 25,000 to 35,000 T cell genomes. Spread over ten immunoSEQ deep assay plates, unsorted PBMC DNA underwent sequencing. Data came from immunoSEQ multiplex PCR; TCRdb stores just in-frame clones and leaves some out. The sample yields over 400,000 clones, roughly 80% seen once. This entry is derived from a study of shared clonotypes between healthy human individuals. The V and J ends lost 0 bases and 4 bases respectively, with 13 bases between them. Germline lookup yields CDR1 SGHDT and CDR2 YYEEEE. This CDR3 comprises 15 residues.

The sample was PBMCs. The source of this sequence is a woman between 40 and 50 years old in good health. Some clones in this sample may be carry-over from other donors' samples. V gene TRBV5-6 combines with J gene TRBJ1-1; no firm D call. The CDR3 region has the DNA TGTGCCAGCAGCTTGGTTACTTCAGGCCTCACTGAAGCTTTCTTT. Protein: CASSLVTSGLTEAFF.